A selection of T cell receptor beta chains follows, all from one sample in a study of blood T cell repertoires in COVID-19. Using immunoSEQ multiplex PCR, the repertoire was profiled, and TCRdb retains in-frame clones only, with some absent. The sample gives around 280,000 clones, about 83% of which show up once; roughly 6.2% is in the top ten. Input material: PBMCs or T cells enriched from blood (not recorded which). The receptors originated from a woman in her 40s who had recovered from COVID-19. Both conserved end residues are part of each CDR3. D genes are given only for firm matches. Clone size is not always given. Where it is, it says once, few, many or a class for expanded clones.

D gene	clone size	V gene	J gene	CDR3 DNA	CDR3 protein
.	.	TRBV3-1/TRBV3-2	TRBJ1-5	TGTGCCAGCAGCCAAGACGGGGTTAGCAATCAGCCCCAGCATTTT	CASSQDGVSNQPQHF
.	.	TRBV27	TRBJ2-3	TGTGCCAGCAGCTTTAGGACAGTTACAGATACGCAGTATTTT	CASSFRTVTDTQYF
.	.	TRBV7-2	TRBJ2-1	TGTGCCAGCAGCACGCAACCGCTGGAGAGCTCCTACAATGAGCAGTTCTTC	CASSTQPLESSYNEQFF
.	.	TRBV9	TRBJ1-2	TGTGCCAGCTGGTCAGGGGCCTATGGCTACACCTTC	CASWSGAYGYTF
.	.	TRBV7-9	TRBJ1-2	TGTGCCAGCAGCTTAAGAGATAACTATGGCTACACCTTC	CASSLRDNYGYTF
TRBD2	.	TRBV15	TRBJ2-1	TGTGCCACCAGCAGAGAACTAGCGGCCAATGAGCAGTTCTTC	CATSRELAANEQFF
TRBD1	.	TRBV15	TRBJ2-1	TGTGCCACCAGCTGGGACAGGTACAATGAGCAGTTCTTC	CATSWDRYNEQFF
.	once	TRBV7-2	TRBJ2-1	TGTGCCAGCAGCCCTTCTGCAGGGTGGGCAGCTGAGCAGTTCTTC	CASSPSAGWAAEQFF
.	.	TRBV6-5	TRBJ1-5	TGTGCCAGCAGGCCCGCAGGGCAGCCAAATCAGCCCCAGCATTTT	CASRPAGQPNQPQHF
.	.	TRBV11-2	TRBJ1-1	TGTGCCAGCAGCTTAGCGCGGGATTACACTGAAGCTTTCTTT	CASSLARDYTEAFF
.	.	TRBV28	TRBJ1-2	TGTGCCAGCAGTCCAGGGCCAATCGCGTATGGCTACACCTTC	CASSPGPIAYGYTF
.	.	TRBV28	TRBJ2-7	TGTGCCAGCAGTCGGCGAGCGGTAAGCAACTACGAGCAGTACTTC	CASSRRAVSNYEQYF
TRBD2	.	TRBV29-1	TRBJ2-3	TGCAGCGCAACTAGCGGGACAGATACGCAGTATTTT	CSATSGTDTQYF
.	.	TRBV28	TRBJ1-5	TGTGCCAGCAGTTTATGGAGAAATCAGCCCCAGCATTTT	CASSLWRNQPQHF
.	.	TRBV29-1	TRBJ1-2	TGCAGCGTTGAAGATAGGGCCAGGGGAAACTATGGCTACACCTTC	CSVEDRARGNYGYTF
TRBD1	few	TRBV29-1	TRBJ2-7	TGCAGCGTGGATACCGGGACAGGGGGGTACGAGCAGTACTTC	CSVDTGTGGYEQYF
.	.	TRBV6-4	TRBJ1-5	TGTGCCAGCAGTGACTACAGGGTTAGCAATCAGCCCCAGCATTTT	CASSDYRVSNQPQHF
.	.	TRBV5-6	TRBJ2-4	TGTGCCAGCAGCTTGAGGGGAATAAACATTCAGTACTTC	CASSLRGINIQYF
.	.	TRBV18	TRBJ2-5	TGTGCCAGCTCACCTTGGGACTCACCGAGGGAGACCCAGTACTTC	CASSPWDSPRETQYF
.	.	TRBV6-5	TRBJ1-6	TGTGCCAGCAGCCGCGAGTATAATTCACCCCTCCACTTT	CASSREYNSPLHF
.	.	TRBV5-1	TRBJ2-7	TGCGCCAGCAGCTTGGCCATAGGCCGGGATGAGCAGTACTTC	CASSLAIGRDEQYF
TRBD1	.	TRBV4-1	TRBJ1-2	TGCGCCAGCAGCCCTATCACAGGGGCAGGGGGAAACTATGGCTACACCTTC	CASSPITGAGGNYGYTF
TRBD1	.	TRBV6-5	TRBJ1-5	TGTGCCAGCAGGTCCGACAGGGACAATCAGCCCCAGCATTTT	CASRSDRDNQPQHF
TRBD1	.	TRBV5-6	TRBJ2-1	TGTGCCAGCAGCAGGACAGGGGGCGGGGAGCAGTTCTTC	CASSRTGGGEQFF
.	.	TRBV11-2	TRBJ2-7	TGTGCCAGCAGCTTAGATAGCGAGCAGTACTTC	CASSLDSEQYF
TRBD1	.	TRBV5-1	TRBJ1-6	TGCGCCAGCAGGGCCGGGACAGGGGAATCACCCCTCCACTTT	CASRAGTGESPLHF
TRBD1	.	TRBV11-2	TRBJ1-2	TGTGCCAGCAGCTTAGATCGGAACAGGGGGCATTATGGCTACACCTTC	CASSLDRNRGHYGYTF
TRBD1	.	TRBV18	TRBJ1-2	TGTGCCAGCTCACCAACGGGACAGGGCTATGGCTACACCTTC	CASSPTGQGYGYTF
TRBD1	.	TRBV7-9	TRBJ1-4	TGTGCCAGCAGCGCGGGACAGCTCTCCACTAATGAAAAACTGTTTTTT	CASSAGQLSTNEKLFF
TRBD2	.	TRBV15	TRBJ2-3	TGTGCCACCAGCAGAGACCAACTAGCGGATACGCAGTATTTT	CATSRDQLADTQYF
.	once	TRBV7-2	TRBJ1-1	TGTGCCAGCAGCCCCCTGCGAGGGATTGGACACACTGAAGCTTTCTTT	CASSPLRGIGHTEAFF
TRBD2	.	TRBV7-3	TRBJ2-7	TGTGCCAGCAGCCCCTCGGGACTAGCGGACCACGAGCAGTACTTC	CASSPSGLADHEQYF
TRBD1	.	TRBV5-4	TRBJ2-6	TGTGCCAGCAGCTTGGTGGCAGGGGGTTCCGGGGCCAACGTCCTGACTTTC	CASSLVAGGSGANVLTF
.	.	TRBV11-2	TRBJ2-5	TGTGCCAGCAGCATCGGGGGGACCCAGTACTTC	CASSIGGTQYF
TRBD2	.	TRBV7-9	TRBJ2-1	TGTGCCAGCAGCTTAGGACTAGCGAACGATGAGCAGTTCTTC	CASSLGLANDEQFF
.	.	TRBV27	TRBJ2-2	TGTGCCAGCAGTCAATCAACAGGGCTTTGGACCGGGGAGCTGTTTTTT	CASSQSTGLWTGELFF
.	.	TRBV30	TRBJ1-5	TGTGCCTGGAGTAGCGGTAGCAATCAGCCCCAGCATTTT	CAWSSGSNQPQHF
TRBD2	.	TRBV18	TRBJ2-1	TGTGCCAGCTCACCCGCAGGAGCGGGAGGCCGGGGGGAGCAGTTCTTC	CASSPAGAGGRGEQFF
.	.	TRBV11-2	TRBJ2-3	TGTGCCAGCAGGAACCCAGGGTCCGGCACAGATACGCAGTATTTT	CASRNPGSGTDTQYF
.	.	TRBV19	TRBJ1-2	TGTGCCAGTAGTATGGACTTGGCAGGCAACTATGGCTACACCTTC	CASSMDLAGNYGYTF
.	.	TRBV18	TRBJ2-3	TGTGCCAGCTCACCCCAGTCTGGTACAGATACGCAGTATTTT	CASSPQSGTDTQYF
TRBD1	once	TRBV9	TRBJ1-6	TGTGCCAGCAGCAGGACAGGGGGCCCTACAAATTCACCCCTCCACTTT	CASSRTGGPTNSPLHF
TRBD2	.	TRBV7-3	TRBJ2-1	TGTGCCAGCAGCTCCTTTAGCGGGGCTACCTACAATGAGCAGTTCTTC	CASSSFSGATYNEQFF
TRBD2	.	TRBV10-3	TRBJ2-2	TGTGCCATCAGAGAGCGGGGGGACACCGGGGAGCTGTTTTTT	CAIRERGDTGELFF
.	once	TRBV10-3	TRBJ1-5	TGTGCCATCGGGGGCTATAGCAATCAGCCCCAGCATTTT	CAIGGYSNQPQHF
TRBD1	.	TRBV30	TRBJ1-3	TGTGCCTGGGACAGGGTTCTTTCTGGAAACACCATATATTTT	CAWDRVLSGNTIYF
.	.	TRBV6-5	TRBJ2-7	TGTGCCAGCAGTAACAGGCACAGGCGGACCTACGAGCAGTACTTC	CASSNRHRRTYEQYF
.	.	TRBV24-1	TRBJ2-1	TGTGCCACCAGTGACTCGACTGGCAGCTCCTACAATGAGCAGTTCTTC	CATSDSTGSSYNEQFF
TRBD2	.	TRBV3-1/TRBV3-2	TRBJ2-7	TGTGCCAGCAGCCAATGGGTCGGGAGGGCCGTTTCCTACGAGCAGTACTTC	CASSQWVGRAVSYEQYF
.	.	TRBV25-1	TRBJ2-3	TGTGCCAGCGGTTCCCCAGGGGACTACACAGATACGCAGTATTTT	CASGSPGDYTDTQYF
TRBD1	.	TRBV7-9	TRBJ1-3	TGTGCCAGCAGCTTAGGCCAGGGGGCCAGCTCTGGAAACACCATATATTTT	CASSLGQGASSGNTIYF
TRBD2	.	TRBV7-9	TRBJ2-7	TGTGCCAGCAGCTCCGGGACTAGCGGGCCCTACGAGCAGTACTTC	CASSSGTSGPYEQYF
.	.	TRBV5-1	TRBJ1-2	TGCGCCAGCAGCGACCGAGGGCTGAACTATGGCTACACCTTC	CASSDRGLNYGYTF
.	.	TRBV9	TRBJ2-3	TGTGCCAGCAGCCCCGCGGGGAGCACAGATACGCAGTATTTT	CASSPAGSTDTQYF
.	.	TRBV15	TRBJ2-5	TGTGCCACCAGCAGTCAGGGGCAAGAGACCCAGTACTTC	CATSSQGQETQYF
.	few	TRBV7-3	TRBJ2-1	TGTGCCAGCAGCTTCGACAACTCCTACAATGAGCAGTTCTTC	CASSFDNSYNEQFF